This entry is about one TCR beta chain. Other DNA sequences in this specimen translate into the identical CDR3. The data were obtained in a study of shared clonotypes between healthy human individuals. CDR1 MNHEY and CDR2 SVGAGI come from the germline V gene. Trimming cost V 2 bases and J 4 bases, with 9 bases left between them. This CDR3 region has 14 residues. The repertoire was sequenced with immunoSEQ multiplex PCR; TCRdb's copy has only in-frame clones and lacks some. The sample has 2,500,000 or so clones; roughly 93% are singletons. Material: naive CD4+ T cells from PBMCs. The subset here: CD45RA+ positively selected. The sequence was collected from a man younger than 35 in good health. Some clones in this sample may be carry-over from other donors' samples. This chain links TRBV6-5 with TRBJ1-5; D is ambiguous. The DNA for the CDR3 is TGTGCCAGCAGTTACGGGCAATTTAATCAGCCCCAGCATTTT. This encodes CASSYGQFNQPQHF.